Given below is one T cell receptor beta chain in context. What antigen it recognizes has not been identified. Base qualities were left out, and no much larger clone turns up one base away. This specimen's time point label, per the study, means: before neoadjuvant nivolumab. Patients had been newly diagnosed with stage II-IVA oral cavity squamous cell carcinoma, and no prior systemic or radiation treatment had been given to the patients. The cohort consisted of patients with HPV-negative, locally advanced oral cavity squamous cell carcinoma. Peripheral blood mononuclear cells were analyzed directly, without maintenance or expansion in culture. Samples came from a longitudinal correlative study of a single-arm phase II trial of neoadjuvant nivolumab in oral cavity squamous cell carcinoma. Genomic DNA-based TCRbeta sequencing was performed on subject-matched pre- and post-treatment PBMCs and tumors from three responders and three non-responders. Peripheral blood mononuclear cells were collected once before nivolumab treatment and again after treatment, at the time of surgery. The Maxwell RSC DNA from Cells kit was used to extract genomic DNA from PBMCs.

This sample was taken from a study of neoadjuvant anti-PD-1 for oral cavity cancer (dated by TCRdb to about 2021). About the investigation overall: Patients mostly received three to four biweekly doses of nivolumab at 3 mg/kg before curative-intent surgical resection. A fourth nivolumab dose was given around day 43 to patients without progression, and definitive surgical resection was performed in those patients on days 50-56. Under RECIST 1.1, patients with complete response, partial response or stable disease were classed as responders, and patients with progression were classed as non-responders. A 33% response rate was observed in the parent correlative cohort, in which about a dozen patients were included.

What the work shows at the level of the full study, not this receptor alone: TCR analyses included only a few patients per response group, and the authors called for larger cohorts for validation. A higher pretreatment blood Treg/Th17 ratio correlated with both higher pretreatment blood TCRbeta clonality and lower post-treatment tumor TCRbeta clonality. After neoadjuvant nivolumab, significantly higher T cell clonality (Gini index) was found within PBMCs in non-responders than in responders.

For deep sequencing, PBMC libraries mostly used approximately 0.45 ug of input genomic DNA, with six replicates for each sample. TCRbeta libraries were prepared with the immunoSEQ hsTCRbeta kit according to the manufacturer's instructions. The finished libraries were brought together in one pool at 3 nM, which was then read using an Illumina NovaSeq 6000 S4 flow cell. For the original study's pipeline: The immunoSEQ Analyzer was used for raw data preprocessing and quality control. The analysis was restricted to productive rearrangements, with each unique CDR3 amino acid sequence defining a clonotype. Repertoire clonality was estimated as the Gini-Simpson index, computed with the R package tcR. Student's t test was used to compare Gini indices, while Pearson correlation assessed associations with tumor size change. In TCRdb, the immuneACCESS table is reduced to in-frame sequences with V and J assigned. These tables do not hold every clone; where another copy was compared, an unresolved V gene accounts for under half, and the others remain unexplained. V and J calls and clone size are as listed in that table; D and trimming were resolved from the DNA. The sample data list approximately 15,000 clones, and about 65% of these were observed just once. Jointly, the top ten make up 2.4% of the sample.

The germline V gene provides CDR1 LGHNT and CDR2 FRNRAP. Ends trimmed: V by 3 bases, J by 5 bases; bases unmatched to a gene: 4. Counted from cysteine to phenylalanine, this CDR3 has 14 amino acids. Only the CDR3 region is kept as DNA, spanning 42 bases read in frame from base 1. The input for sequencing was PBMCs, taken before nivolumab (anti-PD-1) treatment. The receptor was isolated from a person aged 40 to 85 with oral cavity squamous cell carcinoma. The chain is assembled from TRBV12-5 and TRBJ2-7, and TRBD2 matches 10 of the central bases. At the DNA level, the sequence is TGTGCTAGTGGTTTAGCGGGAGGGGTCCACGAGCAGTACTTC. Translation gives CASGLAGGVHEQYF.